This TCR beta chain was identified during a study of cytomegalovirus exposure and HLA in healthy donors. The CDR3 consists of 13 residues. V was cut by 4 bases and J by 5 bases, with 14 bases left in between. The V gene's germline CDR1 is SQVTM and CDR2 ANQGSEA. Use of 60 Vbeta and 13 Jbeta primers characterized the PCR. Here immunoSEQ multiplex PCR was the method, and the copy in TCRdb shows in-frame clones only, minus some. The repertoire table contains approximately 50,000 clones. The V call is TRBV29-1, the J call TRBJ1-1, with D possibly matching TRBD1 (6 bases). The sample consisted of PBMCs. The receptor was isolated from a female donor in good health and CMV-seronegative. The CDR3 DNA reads TGCAGCGTTGGGCTGGGGGCGAGAACTGAAGCTTTCTTT. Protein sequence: CSVGLGARTEAFF. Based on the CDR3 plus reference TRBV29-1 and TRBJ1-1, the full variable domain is SAVISQKPSRDICQRGTSLTIQCQVDSQVTMMFWYRQQPGQSLTLIATANQGSEATYESGFVIDKFPISRPNLTFSTLTVSNMSPEDSSIYLCSVGLGARTEAFFGQGTRLTVV.